The sample holds a few counts of the clone carrying this T cell receptor beta chain. Antigen unknown. The data derive from a study of cytomegalovirus exposure and HLA in healthy donors. Overall study findings and caveats: Differences between HLA loci emerged in a later analysis of TCR association rates, with DRB1 most and HLA-C fewest.

Germline CDR1 reads MRHNA; CDR2 reads SNTAGT. The CDR3 has 15 residues. The trim removed 8 bases at V and 7 bases at J, leaving 8 bases unmatched. The PCR employed 60 Vbeta primers together with 13 Jbeta primers. Some clones are missing from TCRdb's copy, which holds only in-frame ones; the method was immunoSEQ multiplex PCR. There are roughly 180,000 clones in the sample; 77% occur only once, and around 3.5% lies in the top ten. The chain employs TRBV6-4 and TRBJ2-1; 13 nucleotides align to TRBD2. Sequencing was performed on PBMCs. This receptor was obtained from a woman aged 55-70 years in good health and CMV-seropositive. CDR3 DNA sequence: TGTGCCAGCTACACTGGGACTAGCGGGGATAATGAGCAGTTCTTC. This encodes CASYTGTSGDNEQFF.